Listed below are T cell receptor beta chains from one sample, sequenced in a study of blood T cell repertoires in COVID-19. Some clones are missing from TCRdb's copy, which holds only in-frame ones; the method was immunoSEQ multiplex PCR. The sample records about 190,000 clones, 75% to 90% being singletons. The sequenced sample was peripheral blood. Receptors originate from a middle-aged man with acute or convalescent COVID-19. Each CDR3 is given with its conserved first and last residue. The D gene is left open where the match is weak. Rows may omit the clone size; those that give it use once, few, many or a size class.

D gene: TRBD1
clone size: .
V gene: TRBV11-2
J gene: TRBJ1-1
CDR3 protein: CASSPGTGNTEAFF
CDR3 DNA: TGTGCCAGCAGCCCGGGGACAGGGAACACTGAAGCTTTCTTT

D gene: TRBD1
clone size: .
V gene: TRBV27
J gene: TRBJ2-7
CDR3 protein: CASSTWGGTGNGEQYF
CDR3 DNA: TGTGCCAGCAGTACCTGGGGGGGGACAGGGAACGGAGAGCAGTACTTC

D gene: TRBD1
clone size: .
V gene: TRBV20-1
J gene: TRBJ1-5
CDR3 protein: CSASATGDGNQPQHF
CDR3 DNA: TGCAGTGCTAGTGCCACAGGGGATGGGAATCAGCCCCAGCATTTT

D gene: .
clone size: .
V gene: TRBV5-1
J gene: TRBJ1-1
CDR3 protein: CASSLQGVGTEAFF
CDR3 DNA: TGCGCCAGCAGCTTGCAAGGGGTTGGCACTGAAGCTTTCTTT

D gene: TRBD1
clone size: .
V gene: TRBV9
J gene: TRBJ2-7
CDR3 protein: CASSARTGASYEQYF
CDR3 DNA: TGTGCCAGCAGCGCGAGGACAGGGGCCTCCTACGAGCAGTACTTC

D gene: .
clone size: .
V gene: TRBV25-1
J gene: TRBJ1-2
CDR3 protein: CASSDPGREDGYTF
CDR3 DNA: TGTGCCAGCAGTGACCCGGGCCGGGAGGATGGCTACACCTTC

D gene: .
clone size: .
V gene: TRBV18
J gene: TRBJ1-2
CDR3 protein: CASSPDRSYGYTF
CDR3 DNA: TGTGCCAGCTCACCAGACAGGTCCTATGGCTACACCTTC

D gene: TRBD1
clone size: .
V gene: TRBV19
J gene: TRBJ2-1
CDR3 protein: CASSSMGQGKNEQFF
CDR3 DNA: TGTGCCAGTAGTAGTATGGGACAGGGGAAAAATGAGCAGTTCTTC

D gene: TRBD1
clone size: .
V gene: TRBV9
J gene: TRBJ2-2
CDR3 protein: CASSSGQGYTGELFF
CDR3 DNA: TGTGCCAGCAGCTCGGGACAGGGCTACACCGGGGAGCTGTTTTTT

D gene: TRBD2
clone size: .
V gene: TRBV3-1/TRBV3-2
J gene: TRBJ2-2
CDR3 protein: CASSHRSGGNGELFF
CDR3 DNA: TGTGCCAGCAGCCATAGAAGCGGGGGGAACGGGGAGCTGTTTTTT

D gene: TRBD1
clone size: .
V gene: TRBV30
J gene: TRBJ1-6
CDR3 protein: CAFGTANNSPLHF
CDR3 DNA: TGTGCCTTCGGGACAGCAAATAATTCACCCCTCCACTTT

D gene: .
clone size: .
V gene: TRBV18
J gene: TRBJ1-6
CDR3 protein: CASSPLRGQNSPLHF
CDR3 DNA: TGTGCCAGCTCACCCCTAAGGGGCCAAAATTCACCCCTCCACTTT

D gene: .
clone size: .
V gene: TRBV14
J gene: TRBJ1-4
CDR3 protein: CASSPTRVTGEKLFF
CDR3 DNA: TGTGCCAGCAGCCCCACCAGGGTAACGGGTGAAAAACTGTTTTTT

D gene: .
clone size: .
V gene: TRBV5-1
J gene: TRBJ1-2
CDR3 protein: CASSPSASLTYGYTF
CDR3 DNA: TGCGCCAGCAGCCCCTCAGCGAGTCTAACCTATGGCTACACCTTC

D gene: .
clone size: .
V gene: TRBV5-1
J gene: TRBJ2-7
CDR3 protein: CASSSGDMTYEQYF
CDR3 DNA: TGCGCCAGCAGCTCAGGGGACATGACCTACGAGCAGTACTTC

D gene: .
clone size: few
V gene: TRBV20-1
J gene: TRBJ1-2
CDR3 protein: CSAIYRDGYTF
CDR3 DNA: TGCAGTGCTATTTACAGGGATGGCTACACCTTC

D gene: TRBD2
clone size: .
V gene: TRBV30
J gene: TRBJ2-3
CDR3 protein: CAWTAPPTSGTDTQYF
CDR3 DNA: TGTGCCTGGACCGCGCCCCCGACTAGCGGCACAGATACGCAGTATTTT

D gene: TRBD1
clone size: .
V gene: TRBV7-3
J gene: TRBJ2-3
CDR3 protein: CASAIDRGIGTDTQYF
CDR3 DNA: TGTGCCAGCGCTATCGACAGGGGAATCGGCACAGATACGCAGTATTTT

D gene: TRBD1
clone size: .
V gene: TRBV5-1
J gene: TRBJ2-7
CDR3 protein: CASSLTGVMYEQYF
CDR3 DNA: TGCGCCAGCAGCCTGACAGGGGTGATGTACGAGCAGTACTTC

D gene: TRBD1
clone size: few
V gene: TRBV5-6
J gene: TRBJ1-2
CDR3 protein: CASSSTGTNDGYTF
CDR3 DNA: TGTGCCAGCAGCTCGACAGGGACAAACGATGGCTACACCTTC

D gene: TRBD1
clone size: .
V gene: TRBV29-1
J gene: TRBJ2-1
CDR3 protein: CSVDRGNEQFF
CDR3 DNA: TGCAGCGTTGACAGGGGGAATGAGCAGTTCTTC

D gene: .
clone size: once
V gene: TRBV20-1
J gene: TRBJ2-1
CDR3 protein: CSASPLTVYNEQFF
CDR3 DNA: TGCAGTGCTAGTCCTTTGACTGTTTACAATGAGCAGTTCTTC

D gene: TRBD1
clone size: .
V gene: TRBV2
J gene: TRBJ2-7
CDR3 protein: CASRHRTGGANYEQYF
CDR3 DNA: TGTGCCAGCAGACACAGGACAGGGGGCGCGAACTACGAGCAGTACTTC

D gene: TRBD1
clone size: .
V gene: TRBV5-1
J gene: TRBJ1-2
CDR3 protein: CASGKGTGDNYGYTF
CDR3 DNA: TGCGCCAGCGGAAAAGGGACAGGGGATAACTATGGCTACACCTTC

D gene: .
clone size: .
V gene: TRBV7-2
J gene: TRBJ1-2
CDR3 protein: CASSLDHRRANGYTF
CDR3 DNA: TGTGCCAGCAGCTTAGATCATCGGAGGGCAAATGGCTACACCTTC